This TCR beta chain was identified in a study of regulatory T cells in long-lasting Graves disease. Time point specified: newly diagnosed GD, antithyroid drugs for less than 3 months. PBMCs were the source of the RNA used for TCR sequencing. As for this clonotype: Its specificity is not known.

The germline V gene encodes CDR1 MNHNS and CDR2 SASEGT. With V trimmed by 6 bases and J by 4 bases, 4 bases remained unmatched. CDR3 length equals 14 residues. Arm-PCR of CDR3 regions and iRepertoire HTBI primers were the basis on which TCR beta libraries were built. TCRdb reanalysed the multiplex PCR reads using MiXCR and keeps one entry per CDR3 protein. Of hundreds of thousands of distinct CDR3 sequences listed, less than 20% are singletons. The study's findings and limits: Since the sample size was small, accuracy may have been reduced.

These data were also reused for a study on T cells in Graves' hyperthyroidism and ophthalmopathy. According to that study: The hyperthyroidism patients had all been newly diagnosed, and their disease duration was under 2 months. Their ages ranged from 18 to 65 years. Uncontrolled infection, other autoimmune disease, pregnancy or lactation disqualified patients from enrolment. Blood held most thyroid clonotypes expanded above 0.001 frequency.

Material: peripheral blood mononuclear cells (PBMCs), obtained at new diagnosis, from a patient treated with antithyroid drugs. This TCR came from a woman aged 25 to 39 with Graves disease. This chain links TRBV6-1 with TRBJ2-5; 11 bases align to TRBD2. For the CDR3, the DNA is TGTGCCAGCAGGGTACTAGCGGGAGTAGAGACCCAGTACTTC. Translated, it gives CASRVLAGVETQYF.